This TCR beta chain was profiled in a study of blood T cell repertoires in COVID-19. The CDR3 runs 13 residues. Trimming took 10 bases from V and 2 from J; bases not matched to a gene: 8. Germline V gives CDR1 MDHEN, CDR2 SYDVKM. Sequencing was performed with immunoSEQ multiplex PCR; in TCRdb, only in-frame clones are kept and a portion is missing. Of under 300,000 clones in the sample, about 83% are singletons; the top ten hold roughly 9.4%. Input material: peripheral blood. The V call is TRBV28, the J call TRBJ2-7, with TRBD1 identical over 7 bases. The receptor was derived from a woman aged 50 to 60 who had recovered from COVID-19. DNA for the CDR3: TGTGCCACCGACAGGGTGGGAACCTACGAGCAGTACTTC. Protein product: CATDRVGTYEQYF.